This T cell receptor beta chain is drawn from a study of control samples from healthy donors and cancer patients. V was pared by 4 bases and J by 10 bases, with 12 bases between. Germline V gene lookup returns CDR1 SGHRS and CDR2 YFSETQ. The length of the CDR3 is 13 residues. Generated by immunoSEQ multiplex PCR, the TCRdb table keeps only in-frame clones and is missing some. Here the sample table reports about 210,000 clones. The chain is built from TRBV5-1 and TRBJ1-6; D unclear. The receptor was isolated from a woman in her twenties or thirties in good health. The sequenced sample consisted of blood. This CDR3 is CASSTSRESPLHF. The CDR3 DNA sequence: TGCGCCAGCAGCACCTCTAGGGAATCACCCCTCCACTTT.